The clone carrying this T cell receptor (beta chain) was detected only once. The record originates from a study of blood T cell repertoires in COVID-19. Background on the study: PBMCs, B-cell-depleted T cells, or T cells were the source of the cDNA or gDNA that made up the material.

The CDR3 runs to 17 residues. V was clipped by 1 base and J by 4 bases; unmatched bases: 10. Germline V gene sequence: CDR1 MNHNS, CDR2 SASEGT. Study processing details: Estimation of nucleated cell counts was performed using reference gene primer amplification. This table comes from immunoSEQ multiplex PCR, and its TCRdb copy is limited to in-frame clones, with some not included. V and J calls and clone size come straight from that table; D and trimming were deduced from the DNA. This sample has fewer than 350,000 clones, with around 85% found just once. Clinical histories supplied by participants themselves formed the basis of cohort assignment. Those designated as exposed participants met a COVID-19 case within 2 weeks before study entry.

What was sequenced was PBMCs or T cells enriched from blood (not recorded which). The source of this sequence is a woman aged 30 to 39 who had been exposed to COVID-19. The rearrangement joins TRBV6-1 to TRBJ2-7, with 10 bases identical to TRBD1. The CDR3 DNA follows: TGTGCCAGCAGTGAAGACCAGGGGGGGACAGGGGTGTACGAGCAGTACTTC. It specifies CASSEDQGGTGVYEQYF.